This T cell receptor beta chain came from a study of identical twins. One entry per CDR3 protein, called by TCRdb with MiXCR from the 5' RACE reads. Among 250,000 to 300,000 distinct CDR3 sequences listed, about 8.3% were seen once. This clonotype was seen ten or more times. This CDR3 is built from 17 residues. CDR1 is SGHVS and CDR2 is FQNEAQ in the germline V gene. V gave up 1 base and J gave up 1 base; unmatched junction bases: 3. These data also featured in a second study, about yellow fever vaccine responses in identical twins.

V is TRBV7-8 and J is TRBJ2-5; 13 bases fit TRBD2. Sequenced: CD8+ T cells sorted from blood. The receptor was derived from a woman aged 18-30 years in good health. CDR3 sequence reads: CASSLGGLAGVQETQYF. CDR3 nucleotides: TGTGCCAGCAGCTTAGGTGGACTAGCGGGGGTCCAAGAGACCCAGTACTTC.